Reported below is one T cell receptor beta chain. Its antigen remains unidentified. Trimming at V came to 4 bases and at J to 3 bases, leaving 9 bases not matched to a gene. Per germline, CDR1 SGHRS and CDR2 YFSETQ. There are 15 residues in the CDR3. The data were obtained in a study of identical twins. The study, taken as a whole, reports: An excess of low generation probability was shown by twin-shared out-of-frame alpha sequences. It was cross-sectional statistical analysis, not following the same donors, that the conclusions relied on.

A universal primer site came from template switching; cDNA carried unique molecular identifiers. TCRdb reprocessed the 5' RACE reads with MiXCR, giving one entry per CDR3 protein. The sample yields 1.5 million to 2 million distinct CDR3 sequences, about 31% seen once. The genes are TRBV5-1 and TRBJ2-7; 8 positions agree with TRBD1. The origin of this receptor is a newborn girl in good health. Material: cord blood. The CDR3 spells CASSRGNRGSYEQYF. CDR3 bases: TGCGCCAGCAGCCGTGGAAACAGGGGGAGCTACGAGCAGTACTTC. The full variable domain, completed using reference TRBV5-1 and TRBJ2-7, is KAGVTQTPRYLIKTRGQQVTLSCSPISGHRSVSWYQQTPGQGLQFLFEYFSETQRNKGNFPGRFSGRQFSNSRSEMNVSTLELGDSALYLCASSRGNRGSYEQYFGPGTRLTVT.